The present T cell receptor (beta chain) was sequenced within a study of blood T cell repertoires in COVID-19. As for the study in general: Sites in the United States, Italy and Spain provided acute and convalescent COVID-19 samples. In each case, the material was cDNA or gDNA derived from T cells, B-cell-depleted T cells, or PBMCs.

TCRdb keeps only in-frame clones here, not all; method: immunoSEQ multiplex PCR. The repertoire holds over 150,000 clones, with 88% as singletons. The CDR3 has 13 amino acids. Between the trimmed V and J ends, which lost 4 bases and 4 bases, there was a span of 9 bases. The source is a woman aged 18-29 years who had recovered from COVID-19. The rearrangement joins TRBV5-3 to TRBJ1-5; no clear D. TRBV5-3 belongs to the ORF category, with a function that is uncertain. Material: PBMCs or T cells enriched from blood (not recorded which). CDR3 loop: CARSPGANQPQHF. CDR3 bases: TGTGCCAGAAGCCCTGGAGCGAATCAGCCCCAGCATTTT.